This TCR beta chain is drawn from a study of beta chain features in type 1 diabetes. Sequencing targeted expressed TCRB transcripts, as all isolated RNA had been reverse transcribed. TCRdb's table, derived via immunoSEQ multiplex PCR, lists solely in-frame clones and lacks some. The table lists about 180,000 clones, less than 9.5% of them singletons. General study points: For type 1 diabetes patients, VDJ junctions showed fewer insertions and more deletions. Shorter TCRB CDR3s, moderately but significantly so, were found in Type 1 diabetes patients in all four CD4+ subsets.

This clone came up a few times. The antigen is unknown. The V end was cut by 4 bases, the J end by 4 bases, with 8 bases between. The V gene's germline CDR1 is SGHDN and CDR2 FVKESK. This CDR3 spans 13 amino acids. Sequenced: central memory CD4+ T cells from blood. This TCR was recovered from a middle-aged woman with type 1 diabetes. This rearrangement joins TRBV14 to TRBJ2-1; the D gene is possibly TRBD2 (6 bases). The CDR3 DNA is TGTGCCAGCAGCCCCGGGACTTACAATGAGCAGTTCTTC. Residues: CASSPGTYNEQFF.